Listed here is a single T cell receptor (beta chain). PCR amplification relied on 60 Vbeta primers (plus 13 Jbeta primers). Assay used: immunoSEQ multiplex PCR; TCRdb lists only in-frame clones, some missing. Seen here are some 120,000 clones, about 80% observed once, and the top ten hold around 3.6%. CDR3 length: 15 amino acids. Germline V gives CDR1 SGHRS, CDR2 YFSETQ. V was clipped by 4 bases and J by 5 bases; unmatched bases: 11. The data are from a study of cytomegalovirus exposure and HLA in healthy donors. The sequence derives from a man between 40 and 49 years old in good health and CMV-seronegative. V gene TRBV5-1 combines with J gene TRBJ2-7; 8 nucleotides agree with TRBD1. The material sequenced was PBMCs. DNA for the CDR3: TGCGCCAGCAGCGTAGGATGGGACAGGTCCAACGAGCAGTACTTC. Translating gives CASSVGWDRSNEQYF.